Sequencing of this T cell receptor beta chain was carried out in a study of CD8+CD57+ T cells in acquired aplastic anemia. This clonotype was detected only once. The CDR3 has 15 amino acids. The ends lost 5 bases at V and 4 bases at J; junction bases unmatched: 8. In germline, CDR1 is MNHEY, CDR2 SVGAGI. TCR beta VDJ combinations and CDR3 sequences were profiled from genomic DNA. TCRdb reprocessed the reads via MiXCR and lists one record per CDR3 protein. Seen here are roughly 160,000 distinct CDR3 sequences, around 60% observed once, and the top ten hold 45%. The source is a human donor in good health. This chain joins TRBV6-5 and TRBJ1-1, with TRBD1 matching 9 bases. Sample: sorted CD4+, CD8+, or CD8+CD57+ T cells (not recorded which) from PBMCs. The CDR3 nucleotides are TGTGCCAGCAGTACACGGACAGGGGATTTCACTGAAGCTTTCTTT. Its protein is CASSTRTGDFTEAFF.